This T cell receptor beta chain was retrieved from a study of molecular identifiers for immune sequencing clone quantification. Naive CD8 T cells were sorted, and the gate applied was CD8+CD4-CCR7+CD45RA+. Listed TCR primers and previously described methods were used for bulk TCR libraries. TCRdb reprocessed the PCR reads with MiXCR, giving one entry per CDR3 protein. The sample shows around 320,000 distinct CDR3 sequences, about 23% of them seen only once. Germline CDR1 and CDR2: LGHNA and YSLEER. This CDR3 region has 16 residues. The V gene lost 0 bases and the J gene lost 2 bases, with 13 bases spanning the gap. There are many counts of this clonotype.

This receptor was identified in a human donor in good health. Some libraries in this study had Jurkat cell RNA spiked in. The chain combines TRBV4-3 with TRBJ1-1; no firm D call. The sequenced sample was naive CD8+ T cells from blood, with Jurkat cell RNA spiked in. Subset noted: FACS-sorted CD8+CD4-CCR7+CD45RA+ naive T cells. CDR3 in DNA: TGCGCCAGCAGCCAAGACCCATACAGTGTAAACACTGAAGCTTTCTTT. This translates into CASSQDPYSVNTEAFF.